Listed below are T cell receptor beta chains from one sample, sequenced in a study of cytomegalovirus exposure and HLA in healthy donors. Sequenced by immunoSEQ multiplex PCR; TCRdb stores in-frame clones only, minus some. The data show about 190,000 clones, less than 90% seen once. Input material: PBMCs. Receptors were obtained from a man aged 45-65 years in good health and CMV-seronegative. CDR3s include the opening cysteine and the closing phenylalanine or tryptophan. The D gene is left open where the match is weak. Size is omitted from some rows. Given values are once, few, many or a class for expanded clones.

TRBJ2-2,14,.,TRBV6-1,.,TGTGCCAGCAGTGAAATCGTGAACACCGGGGAGCTGTTTTTT,CASSEIVNTGELFF
TRBJ1-2,15,.,TRBV6-5,TRBD1,TGTGCCAGCAGTTACTCGGGACAGGGGGTTTATGGCTACACCTTC,CASSYSGQGVYGYTF
TRBJ2-3,15,.,TRBV7-8,TRBD2,TGTGCCAGCAGCAACAGCGGGGGGGCCGGAGATACGCAGTATTTT,CASSNSGGAGDTQYF
TRBJ1-4,14,.,TRBV6-4,.,TGTGCCAGCAGCCCGGACAGCTCTTCTGAAAAACTGTTTTTT,CASSPDSSSEKLFF
TRBJ2-5,14,once,TRBV11-3,TRBD2,TGTGCCAGCAGCTTAGGCCTAGCGGGGGAGACCCAGTACTTC,CASSLGLAGETQYF
TRBJ2-1,14,.,TRBV7-3,.,TGTGCCAGCAGCTTATTGGGGTCGGGATATGAGCAGTTCTTC,CASSLLGSGYEQFF
TRBJ2-7,14,.,TRBV2,TRBD1,TGTGCCAGCTGCCGGGACAGGGGTCCCTACGAGCAGTACTTC,CASCRDRGPYEQYF
TRBJ2-1,14,.,TRBV27,.,TGTGCCAGCATACGGGGGAGAGGTTCCAATGAGCAGTTCTTC,CASIRGRGSNEQFF
TRBJ2-7,13,few,TRBV10-3,.,TGTGCCATCAGTGAGGGACAGTCCTACGAGCAGTACTTC,CAISEGQSYEQYF
TRBJ2-1,16,few,TRBV7-9,.,TGTGCCAGCAGCTTATCGGCCCCTGGGAGCAAGAATGAGCAGTTCTTC,CASSLSAPGSKNEQFF
TRBJ2-4,16,.,TRBV5-8,.,TGTGCCAGCAGCTCTGGACAGAGACTAGCCAAAAACATTCAGTACTTC,CASSSGQRLAKNIQYF
TRBJ2-1,16,.,TRBV5-1,.,TGCGCCAGCAGCTTGGGACAGCTCCCTTCCTACAATGAGCAGTTCTTC,CASSLGQLPSYNEQFF
TRBJ2-7,14,.,TRBV7-6,TRBD1,TGTGCCAGCAGCACGGGGACAGCATCCTACGAGCAGTACTTC,CASSTGTASYEQYF
TRBJ1-3,14,.,TRBV6-5,.,TGTGCCAGCATTTCGAGGTTCTCTGGAAACACCATATATTTT,CASISRFSGNTIYF
TRBJ2-7,16,.,TRBV2,TRBD2,TGTGCCAGCAGTGAAAGGACTAGCGGGAAAGCCTACGAGCAGTACTTC,CASSERTSGKAYEQYF
TRBJ1-1,16,.,TRBV28,TRBD1,TGTGCCAGCAGTCCGCCCCTGGGGACAGGGGGAGCTGAAGCTTTCTTT,CASSPPLGTGGAEAFF
TRBJ2-7,14,.,TRBV7-9,TRBD1,TGTGCCAGCAGCTTCGGGACAGTCACCTACGAGCAGTACTTC,CASSFGTVTYEQYF
TRBJ2-7,12,.,TRBV30,TRBD1,TGTGCCTGGGTGGGACAGGGGTTCGAGCAGTACTTC,CAWVGQGFEQYF
TRBJ1-2,12,.,TRBV7-9,.,TGTGCCAGCAGTACCTGGGGGGATGGCTACACCTTC,CASSTWGDGYTF
TRBJ2-2,15,.,TRBV9,.,TGTGCCAGCAGCGTAGCAGGATCGAACACCGGGGAGCTGTTTTTT,CASSVAGSNTGELFF
TRBJ2-1,15,.,TRBV7-2,TRBD1,TGTGCCAGCAGCTCCCGGACAGGGTCGGGCAATGAGCAGTTCTTC,CASSSRTGSGNEQFF
TRBJ2-3,16,.,TRBV7-9,.,TGTGCCAGCAGCTCCGCGACCCAACGGGGCACAGATACGCAGTATTTT,CASSSATQRGTDTQYF
TRBJ1-4,17,.,TRBV18,.,TGTGCCAGCTCACCTCGGACAGCGGTGACAACTAATGAAAAACTGTTTTTT,CASSPRTAVTTNEKLFF
TRBJ2-5,14,.,TRBV7-2,TRBD2,TGTGCCAGCAGCTCTACAGCGGGAAAAGAGACCCAGTACTTC,CASSSTAGKETQYF
TRBJ2-3,18,.,TRBV7-9,TRBD1,TGTGCCAGCAGCCCCCCAACCGGGACAGGGATTAGCACAGATACGCAGTATTTT,CASSPPTGTGISTDTQYF
TRBJ2-3,18,.,TRBV7-8,TRBD2,TGTGCCAGCAGCTTACGGACCCCTTTAGCGGGAAGCACAGATACGCAGTATTTT,CASSLRTPLAGSTDTQYF
TRBJ2-4,19,.,TRBV2,.,TGTGCCAGTCTTTATACTCGGACAGCAACCCTGATTAGCCAAAACATTCAGTACTTC,CASLYTRTATLISQNIQYF
TRBJ2-3,14,.,TRBV5-8,.,TGTGCCAGCAGCTTGTGGGGGAGGACAGATACGCAGTATTTT,CASSLWGRTDTQYF
TRBJ2-1,15,.,TRBV5-1,TRBD2,TGCGCCAGCAGCCGGGGACTAGCGGGCTACAATGAGCAGTTCTTC,CASSRGLAGYNEQFF
TRBJ2-7,16,.,TRBV9,TRBD2,TGTGCCAGCAGCGTGCAATCTAGCGGGAAAATCAACGAGCAGTACTTC,CASSVQSSGKINEQYF
TRBJ1-2,14,once,TRBV19,.,TGTGCCAGTAGTATGCAGGGCCCTAACTATGGCTACACCTTC,CASSMQGPNYGYTF
TRBJ2-7,17,.,TRBV5-1,TRBD1,TGCGCCAGCAGCTCGGGACAGGGGGTGGGTGTGAACTACGAGCAGTACTTC,CASSSGQGVGVNYEQYF
TRBJ1-4,15,.,TRBV2,.,TGTGCCAGCTCTCGGTCCCAGGTATCGAATGAAAAACTGTTTTTT,CASSRSQVSNEKLFF
TRBJ2-2,14,.,TRBV5-1,.,TGCGCCAGCAGGGTGAGAGGGTTGAACGGGGAGCTGTTTTTT,CASRVRGLNGELFF
TRBJ1-1,16,.,TRBV19,.,TGTGCCAGTAGTGCTATAGTATTTAGCGGGAACACTGAAGCTTTCTTT,CASSAIVFSGNTEAFF